The 15 T cell receptor beta chains presented below share a single source sample, sequenced in a study of control samples from healthy donors and cancer patients. Using immunoSEQ multiplex PCR, the repertoire was profiled, and TCRdb retains in-frame clones only, with some absent. The profile covers approximately 20,000 clones, with about 82% appearing a single time and more than 9% taken by the ten largest. Sequencing was done on a sample of PBMCs. Receptors were obtained from a woman aged 70-85 years with colorectal cancer.

V and J are TRBV7-9 and TRBJ2-3; D unclear. Looked up from germline, CDR1 is SEHNR and CDR2 is FQNEAQ (reference sequence). V was pared by 7 bases and J by 1 base, with 9 bases between. The CDR3 has 13 amino acids. CDR3: CASKLSGTDTQYF. For the CDR3, the DNA is TGTGCCAGCAAGCTCTCGGGCACAGATACGCAGTATTTT.

The table lists this clone with a few counts. V is TRBV3-1 (or the pseudogene TRBV3-2) and J is TRBJ2-1; tentative D call: TRBD1 (6 bases). This CDR3 is built from 15 residues. Trimming cost V 5 bases and J 0 bases, with 11 bases left between them. Germline-derived CDR1 and CDR2 are LGHDT and YNNKEL (reference sequence). The CDR3, as DNA: TGTGCCAGCAGCGATCGACAGGCCTCCTACAATGAGCAGTTCTTC. Protein sequence: CASSDRQASYNEQFF.

The chain uses TRBV7-6 and TRBJ2-1, with 14 bases lining up with TRBD2. V dropped 7 bases and J dropped 8; count of bases not matched to a gene: 7. The length of the CDR3 is 15 residues. The germline CDR1 and CDR2 sequences are SGHVS and FNYEAQ. The CDR3 DNA reads as TGTGCCAGCACCCTGACTAGCGGGAGGGCAGATGAGCAGTTCTTC. It codes for CASTLTSGRADEQFF.

The chain has TRBV2 and TRBJ2-7, with D uncertain. The V gene lost 5 bases and the J gene lost 9 bases, with 11 bases spanning the gap. This CDR3 comprises 11 residues. In germline, CDR1 is SNHLY, CDR2 FYNNEI. The CDR3 DNA reads TGTGCCAGCAGTCTGGAAAGGCGGCAGTACTTC. Translating it yields CASSLERRQYF.

This sequence joins TRBV2 and TRBJ1-5; 7 bases map to TRBD1. From germline, CDR1 is SNHLY and CDR2 FYNNEI. J gave up 5 bases and V 4 bases, and 11 bases lay outside the gene matches. The length of the CDR3 is 16 residues. In DNA, the CDR3 is TGTGCCAGCAGTGCCTCTCCAGGGGGTGGGGATCAGCCCCAGCATTTT. Translation gives CASSASPGGGDQPQHF.

The chain joins TRBV25-1 to TRBJ2-1; TRBD2 agrees at 7 bases. CDR3 size: 15 residues. The trim removed 4 bases at V and 1 base at J, leaving 4 bases unmatched. Germline values: CDR1 MGHDK, CDR2 SYGVNS. In DNA, the CDR3 is TGTGCCAGCAGTGCGGGAGGTTGGTCCTACAATGAGCAGTTCTTC. As protein: CASSAGGWSYNEQFF. The whole variable domain, remainder taken from reference TRBV25-1 and TRBJ2-1, is EADIYQTPRYLVIGTGKKITLECSQTMGHDKMYWYQQDPGMELHLIHYSYGVNSTEKGDLSSESTVSRIRTEHFPLTLESARPSHTSQYLCASSAGGWSYNEQFFGPGTRLTVL.

The chain couples TRBV6-5 to TRBJ1-1; 7 bases line up with TRBD1. CDR3 length: 15 amino acids. Germline trimming cut 4 bases from V and 0 bases from J; bases unmatched to any gene: 5. Looked up from germline, CDR1 is MNHEY and CDR2 is SVGAGI. The CDR3 loop reads CASSSEQGVNTEAFF. CDR3 bases: TGTGCCAGCAGTTCGGAGCAGGGGGTGAACACTGAAGCTTTCTTT.

The CDR3 DNA follows: TGTGCCAGCAGCCCGGGAGGTAGCGGACGAAAAAACATTCAGTACTTC. Protein sequence: CASSPGGSGRKNIQYF. J is TRBJ2-4 and V is TRBV3-1 (or the pseudogene TRBV3-2); 7 bases fit TRBD2. Germline V gene data show CDR1 as LGHDT and CDR2 as YNNKEL (reference sequence). This CDR3 has 16 amino acids. The trim removed 4 bases at V and 4 bases at J, leaving 10 bases unmatched.

This rearrangement joins TRBV11-1 to TRBJ1-2; D is ambiguous. This CDR3 has 13 amino acids. CDR1 is SGHAT, CDR2 FQDESV, per germline (reference sequence). The V end was cut by 3 bases, the J end by 5 bases, with 10 bases between. The CDR3 protein is CASSFSPEYGYTF. CDR3 nucleotides: TGTGCCAGCAGCTTTAGCCCAGAGTATGGCTACACCTTC. Drawing the rest from reference TRBV11-1 and TRBJ1-2, the complete variable domain is EAEVAQSPRYKITEKSQAVAFWCDPISGHATLYWYRQILGQGPELLVQFQDESVVDDSQLPKDRFSAERLKGVDSTLKIQPAELGDSAMYLCASSFSPEYGYTFGSGTRLTVV.

The chain combines TRBV25-1 with TRBJ2-5, with 7 bases aligning to TRBD1. Germline CDR1 MGHDK, CDR2 SYGVNS. Unmatched junction bases numbered 4, after V lost 1 base and J lost 5 bases. This CDR3 contains 14 residues. The CDR3 loop is CASSEWGQTETQYF. CDR3 nucleotides: TGTGCCAGCAGTGAATGGGGACAGACGGAGACCCAGTACTTC.

The chain is built from TRBV7-9 and TRBJ1-2; D possibly corresponds to TRBD1 (5 bases). Trimming took off 5 bases at V and 2 bases at J, with 12 bases between the two ends. The CDR3 is 14 residues long. CDR1 is SEHNR and CDR2 is FQNEAQ in the germline V gene (reference sequence). CDR3 loop: CASSRGSPNYGYTF. The CDR3 DNA is TGTGCCAGCAGCAGGGGATCTCCAAACTATGGCTACACCTTC.

The V and J genes are TRBV5-1 and TRBJ1-2, with a possible D match to TRBD1 (6 bases). The length of the CDR3 is 13 residues. Germline V gene data show CDR1 as SGHRS and CDR2 as YFSETQ. With 6 bases removed from V and 4 bases from J, the gap between germline ends came to 13 bases. This CDR3 is CASTSPGVYGYTF. The CDR3 nucleotides are TGCGCCAGCACCTCCCCAGGGGTCTATGGCTACACCTTC. The full variable domain, its missing parts supplied by reference TRBV5-1 and TRBJ1-2, is KAGVTQTPRYLIKTRGQQVTLSCSPISGHRSVSWYQQTPGQGLQFLFEYFSETQRNKGNFPGRFSGRQFSNSRSEMNVSTLELGDSALYLCASTSPGVYGYTFGSGTRLTVV.

The rearrangement joins TRBV9 to TRBJ2-3, with 10 bases aligning to TRBD2. V shed 3 bases and J 5 bases; nucleotides not matched to a gene: 6. This CDR3 is built from 15 residues. CDR1 is SGDLS, CDR2 YYNGEE, per germline. CDR3 loop: CASSGTSGIRDTQYF. The CDR3 DNA follows: TGTGCCAGCAGCGGTACTAGCGGGATAAGAGATACGCAGTATTTT.

V and J are TRBV5-1 and TRBJ1-2; TRBD1 aligns across 8 bases. The CDR3 extends over 16 amino acids. Germline CDR1 SGHRS, CDR2 YFSETQ. After removal of 3 bases from V and 2 bases from J, the junction contained 9 bases not matched to a gene. The CDR3 region is CASSSQGARKNYGYTF. CDR3 sequence (DNA): TGCGCCAGCAGCTCCCAGGGGGCAAGGAAAAACTATGGCTACACCTTC.

This clone is a singleton in its sample. The chain joins TRBV12-3 or TRBV12-4 to TRBJ2-1, with D uncertain. Trimming left V 3 bases short and J 10 bases short, with 4 bases between. The CDR3 is 10 residues long. In DNA form, the CDR3 reads TGTGCCAGCAGTTTCAGGGAGCAGTTCTTC. As protein: CASSFREQFF.